A selection of T cell receptor beta chains follows, all from one sample in a study of blood T cell repertoires in COVID-19. Some clones are missing from TCRdb's copy, which holds only in-frame ones; the method was immunoSEQ multiplex PCR. The profile covers under 250,000 clones, with 85% appearing a single time and 2.9% taken by the ten largest. What was sequenced was peripheral blood. The receptors derive from a man aged 50-59 years who had recovered from COVID-19. The CDR3 runs from the conserved cysteine through the conserved F or W. D genes are given only for firm matches. Expanded clones are given a class, and other clones once, few, many or no size at all.

>NA|NA|TRBJ1-5|TRBV6-1
CASSVQGLSNQPQHF
TGTGCCAGCAGTGTACAGGGTCTAAGCAATCAGCCCCAGCATTTT
>TRBD2|NA|TRBJ2-1|TRBV28
CASSPLGTSGLLEQFF
TGTGCCAGCAGTCCACTCGGGACTAGCGGACTACTTGAGCAGTTCTTC
>TRBD1|NA|TRBJ1-1|TRBV6-5
CASTITGDGTEAFF
TGTGCCAGCACCATTACAGGGGACGGGACTGAAGCTTTCTTT
>NA|NA|TRBJ2-4|TRBV7-8
CASSGGLPSENIQYF
TGTGCCAGCAGCGGCGGGCTACCAAGCGAAAACATTCAGTACTTC
>NA|NA|TRBJ1-1|TRBV18
CATSSPADTEAFF
TGTGCCACCTCGTCACCGGCGGACACTGAAGCTTTCTTT
>NA|NA|TRBJ2-3|TRBV7-5
CARSPNTGTSGSTSTDTQYF
TGTGCCAGAAGCCCCAACACCGGGACTAGCGGCTCAACTAGCACAGATACGCAGTATTTT
>TRBD1|NA|TRBJ1-2|TRBV7-2
CASSSPRGSFNYGYTF
TGTGCCAGCAGCTCACCCAGGGGGAGCTTCAACTATGGCTACACCTTC
>NA|once|TRBJ1-1|TRBV6-5
CASRGGSSNTEAFF
TGTGCCAGCAGGGGGGGGTCATCGAACACTGAAGCTTTCTTT
>NA|few|TRBJ2-7|TRBV10-1
CASSVSPGAGYEQYF
TGCGCCAGCAGTGTGTCCCCGGGAGCTGGCTACGAGCAGTACTTC
>TRBD1|NA|TRBJ2-3|TRBV27
CASRTGGQADTQYF
TGTGCCAGCAGAACAGGGGGTCAGGCAGATACGCAGTATTTT
>NA|NA|TRBJ1-1|TRBV3-1/TRBV3-2
CASSQDPNSVTEAFF
TGTGCCAGCAGCCAAGACCCAAATAGCGTCACTGAAGCTTTCTTT
>NA|once|TRBJ1-2|TRBV7-2
CASSLGRGTSGYTF
TGTGCCAGCAGCCTTGGACGGGGGACGAGTGGCTACACCTTC
>NA|NA|TRBJ1-1|TRBV28
CASSNPGGWTEAFF
TGTGCCAGCAGCAACCCGGGTGGCTGGACTGAAGCTTTCTTT
>TRBD2|NA|TRBJ2-1|TRBV19
CASSPLYTSGSYEQFF
TGTGCCAGTAGCCCGCTCTACACTAGCGGGAGTTATGAGCAGTTCTTC
>NA|NA|TRBJ2-7|TRBV18
CASSPPVLTYEQYF
TGTGCCAGCTCACCACCGGTACTAACCTACGAGCAGTACTTC
>TRBD1|NA|TRBJ2-7|TRBV30
CAWSPRTGLSSYEQYF
TGTGCCTGGAGTCCCAGGACAGGGTTAAGCTCCTACGAGCAGTACTTC
>TRBD2|NA|TRBJ2-1|TRBV6-2/TRBV6-3
CASSVGTSGWGNEQFF
TGTGCCAGCAGTGTCGGGACTAGCGGGTGGGGTAATGAGCAGTTCTTC
>TRBD1|NA|TRBJ1-2|TRBV7-6
CASSPTGDYGYTF
TGTGCCAGCAGTCCGACAGGGGACTATGGCTACACCTTC
>NA|NA|TRBJ2-1|TRBV24-1
CATSTGPGNEQFF
TGTGCCACCAGTACGGGTCCGGGAAATGAGCAGTTCTTC
>NA|NA|TRBJ2-3|TRBV7-9
CASSLGQIGTDTQYF
TGTGCCAGCAGCTTAGGCCAGATCGGCACAGATACGCAGTATTTT
>TRBD1|few|TRBJ2-1|TRBV27
CASRILKGASSYNEQFF
TGTGCCAGCAGGATCCTGAAGGGGGCTAGCTCCTACAATGAGCAGTTCTTC
>NA|NA|TRBJ2-3|TRBV3-1/TRBV3-2
CASSQVQVAASKRDTQYF
TGTGCCAGCAGCCAAGTCCAAGTAGCGGCCTCAAAACGAGATACGCAGTATTTT
>TRBD2|many|TRBJ2-7|TRBV6-1
CASSARTSGTGGSEQYF
TGTGCCAGCAGTGCACGGACTAGCGGGACTGGCGGTAGCGAGCAGTACTTC
>TRBD2|NA|TRBJ2-3|TRBV4-2
CASSQASGISTDTQYF
TGTGCCAGCAGCCAAGCGAGCGGGATTAGCACAGATACGCAGTATTTT
>TRBD1|NA|TRBJ1-1|TRBV27
CASRAARQGRTEAFF
TGTGCCAGCAGGGCCGCCCGACAGGGAAGGACTGAAGCTTTCTTT
>NA|NA|TRBJ1-1|TRBV15
CATSRGSKPDTEAFF
TGTGCCACCAGCAGAGGGTCCAAGCCGGACACTGAAGCTTTCTTT
>TRBD1|NA|TRBJ2-2|TRBV6-6
CASSRQGGAGELFF
TGTGCCAGCAGCAGACAGGGGGGGGCCGGGGAGCTGTTTTTT
>TRBD1|NA|TRBJ1-5|TRBV19
CASSLQGRQPQHF
TGTGCCAGTAGTTTACAGGGGCGTCAGCCCCAGCATTTT
>TRBD2|NA|TRBJ2-7|TRBV28
CASRQRERNYEQYF
TGTGCCAGCAGGCAGCGGGAGCGCAACTACGAGCAGTACTTC
>NA|NA|TRBJ2-1|TRBV19
CASSMGRQSLNEQFF
TGTGCCAGTAGTATGGGCAGACAAAGCCTCAATGAGCAGTTCTTC
>TRBD2|NA|TRBJ2-1|TRBV10-2
CASKSQLAGNNEQFF
TGCGCCAGCAAGTCTCAACTAGCGGGGAACAATGAGCAGTTCTTC
>TRBD1|once|TRBJ2-1|TRBV30
CAWNNQGADEQFF
TGTGCCTGGAATAACCAGGGGGCCGATGAGCAGTTCTTC
>TRBD1|NA|TRBJ2-5|TRBV7-9
CASSDYVGQGMIQETQYF
TGTGCCAGCAGCGATTACGTGGGACAGGGCATGATCCAAGAGACCCAGTACTTC
>TRBD1|NA|TRBJ2-2|TRBV5-1
CASSQKTGGLRELFF
TGCGCCAGCAGCCAAAAGACAGGGGGCTTAAGGGAGCTGTTTTTT
>NA|NA|TRBJ2-5|TRBV19
CASSMGQTQETQYF
TGTGCCAGTAGTATGGGGCAGACCCAAGAGACCCAGTACTTC
>NA|NA|TRBJ2-7|TRBV29-1
CSVEGLDSSYEQYF
TGCAGCGTTGAAGGCCTGGACAGTTCCTACGAGCAGTACTTC
>TRBD2|few|TRBJ2-1|TRBV18
CASHTLSGRANEQFF
TGTGCCAGTCATACTCTTAGCGGGAGGGCGAATGAGCAGTTCTTC
>NA|NA|TRBJ2-5|TRBV3-1/TRBV3-2
CASSQDYRAQETQYF
TGTGCCAGCAGCCAAGATTACAGGGCGCAAGAGACCCAGTACTTC
>NA|NA|TRBJ2-7|TRBV27
CASSSLGGGKNEQYF
TGTGCCAGCAGTTCCCTCGGCGGAGGAAAAAACGAGCAGTACTTC
>NA|NA|TRBJ2-1|TRBV30
CAWSGVGGWNEQFF
TGTGCCTGGAGTGGGGTGGGAGGATGGAATGAGCAGTTCTTC
>NA|NA|TRBJ2-7|TRBV18
CASSETTGSYEQYF
TGTGCCAGCTCGGAGACAACAGGGTCCTACGAGCAGTACTTC
>TRBD2|NA|TRBJ2-1|TRBV6-2/TRBV6-3
CASSSAIPGLALNEQFF
TGTGCCAGCAGTTCAGCCATACCGGGACTAGCACTCAATGAGCAGTTCTTC
>NA|NA|TRBJ2-7|TRBV4-2
CASSQDWQWLRDPSYEQYF
TGTGCCAGCAGCCAAGATTGGCAGTGGTTGCGGGACCCCTCCTACGAGCAGTACTTC
>NA|NA|TRBJ1-3|TRBV4-2
CASSQARGSAGNTIYF
TGTGCCAGCAGCCAAGCGCGGGGGTCAGCTGGAAACACCATATATTTT
>NA|NA|TRBJ1-4|TRBV25-1
CASSGGVYEKLFF
TGTGCCAGCAGTGGGGGCGTGTATGAAAAACTGTTTTTT
>TRBD1|NA|TRBJ2-1|TRBV11-3
CASSLGWGQGADEQFF
TGTGCCAGCAGCTTGGGGTGGGGACAGGGGGCGGATGAGCAGTTCTTC
>NA|once|TRBJ1-2|TRBV29-1
CSVAGGASNYGYTF
TGCAGCGTTGCGGGGGGGGCGTCTAACTATGGCTACACCTTC